A selection of T cell receptor beta chains follows, all from one sample in a study of blood T cell repertoires in COVID-19. The repertoire was sequenced with immunoSEQ multiplex PCR; TCRdb's copy has only in-frame clones and lacks some. The repertoire consists of a few hundred thousand clones, with more than 75% occurring once and the leading ten covering approximately 0.93%. The sequenced sample was PBMCs or T cells enriched from blood (not recorded which). The receptors were sampled from a woman in her twenties or thirties who had recovered from COVID-19. CDR3s include the opening cysteine and the closing phenylalanine or tryptophan. D genes are given only for firm matches. Size values are once, few and many counts, or a class for expanded clones, and some rows have none.

clone_size j_call v_call d_call cdr3_length cdr3_nt cdr3_aa
. TRBJ2-7 TRBV11-2 TRBD1 16 TGTGCCAGCAGCTCCTCTCGGACAGGGGGTATATACGAGCAGTACTTC CASSSSRTGGIYEQYF
. TRBJ1-5 TRBV2 . 13 TGTGCCAGCAGTGCTGACTGGAATCAGCCCCAGCATTTT CASSADWNQPQHF
. TRBJ2-5 TRBV4-1 TRBD1 18 TGCGCCAGCAGCCAACCCGGCCTAGAAGGACAGGGGACGGGGACCCAGTACTTC CASSQPGLEGQGTGTQYF
. TRBJ2-7 TRBV6-5 . 13 TGTGCCAGCAGTTACCCCGGACAAGACGAGCAGTACTTC CASSYPGQDEQYF
. TRBJ2-7 TRBV13 TRBD2 19 TGTGCCAGCAGCTTAGGGCCCCCGCGCGTGACTAGCGTGTCCTACGAGCAGTACTTC CASSLGPPRVTSVSYEQYF
. TRBJ1-5 TRBV5-1 . 15 TGCGCCAGCAGCTTAAGCGGGGGAAGCAATCAGCCCCAGCATTTT CASSLSGGSNQPQHF
few TRBJ1-1 TRBV24-1 TRBD1 14 TGTGCCACCAGACTGACAGGGTTGAACACTGAAGCTTTCTTT CATRLTGLNTEAFF
. TRBJ2-1 TRBV5-1 TRBD1 16 TGCGCCAGCAGCTACCAGGACAGGGGTATCCACAATGAGCAGTTCTTC CASSYQDRGIHNEQFF
. TRBJ1-3 TRBV6-6 . 12 TGTGCCAGCAGTTACTCTCCGGGGACCATATATTTT CASSYSPGTIYF
. TRBJ1-5 TRBV28 . 14 TGTGCCAGCAGCTGGGGCGGTAGCAATCAGCCCCAGCATTTT CASSWGGSNQPQHF
. TRBJ2-7 TRBV19 TRBD1 14 TGTGCCAGTAGTATTAGTGGGACAGGGTTCGAGCAGTACTTC CASSISGTGFEQYF
. TRBJ2-3 TRBV28 . 15 TGTGCCAGCAGTCCCGGGACTTCTAGCACAGATACGCAGTATTTT CASSPGTSSTDTQYF
. TRBJ1-2 TRBV28 TRBD1 13 TGTGCCAGCAGTAACAGGGGGCTGGGAGGCTACACCTTC CASSNRGLGGYTF
few TRBJ1-3 TRBV7-8 TRBD1 16 TGTGCCAGCAGCGAAAGGGACAGGGTCTCTGGAAACACCATATATTTT CASSERDRVSGNTIYF
. TRBJ1-2 TRBV29-1 TRBD1 15 TGCAGCGTGAAGGAGACAGGGGGCTTAATGTATGGCTACACCTTC CSVKETGGLMYGYTF
. TRBJ2-2 TRBV2 TRBD1 16 TGTGCCAGCAGTGAAGTAGGGGGCCGGGATCACGGGGAGCTGTTTTTT CASSEVGGRDHGELFF
. TRBJ2-1 TRBV7-9 . 15 TGTGCCAGCAGCTTAGGGGGGCGACCCTACAATGAGCAGTTCTTC CASSLGGRPYNEQFF
once TRBJ2-7 TRBV9 TRBD2 18 TGTGCCAGCAGCGTAAATCCTAGCGGGGGGGCTCGGGTCTACGAGCAGTACTTC CASSVNPSGGARVYEQYF
. TRBJ1-6 TRBV7-9 . 15 TGTGCCAGCAGCTTAGTTGGGCAGAATAATTCACCCCTCCACTTT CASSLVGQNNSPLHF
few TRBJ2-1 TRBV6-5 TRBD2 16 TGTGCCAGCAGTTTCGGGACTAGCGGGGCCTACAATGAGCAGTTCTTC CASSFGTSGAYNEQFF
. TRBJ2-3 TRBV9 TRBD2 16 TGTGCCAGCAGCGTAGTTACCGGGGGGAGCACAGATACGCAGTATTTT CASSVVTGGSTDTQYF
few TRBJ1-1 TRBV29-1 . 13 TGCAGCGTTTATAGAACAGGGAACACTGAAGCTTTCTTT CSVYRTGNTEAFF
few TRBJ1-2 TRBV28 TRBD1 14 TGTGCCAGCAGTTCCAGGACAGGGAACTATGGCTACACCTTC CASSSRTGNYGYTF
. TRBJ1-1 TRBV9 TRBD1 15 TGTGCCAGCAGCACCCGGGACAGGGATAGGACTGAAGCTTTCTTT CASSTRDRDRTEAFF
. TRBJ1-2 TRBV12-3/TRBV12-4 . 13 TGTGCCAGCAGTCCCCACAGGGTACGAGGCTACACCTTC CASSPHRVRGYTF
. TRBJ2-3 TRBV29-1 TRBD2 19 TGCAGCGTTGAAGGGCCGGGGACTAGCGGGGGGTCTAGCACAGATACGCAGTATTTT CSVEGPGTSGGSSTDTQYF
. TRBJ1-6 TRBV30 . 14 TGTGCCTGGAGTTTCACAGGATCTAATTCACCCCTCCACTTT CAWSFTGSNSPLHF
. TRBJ1-1 TRBV18 . 14 TGTGCCAGCTCACAGGGACTTCTGAACACTGAAGCTTTCTTT CASSQGLLNTEAFF